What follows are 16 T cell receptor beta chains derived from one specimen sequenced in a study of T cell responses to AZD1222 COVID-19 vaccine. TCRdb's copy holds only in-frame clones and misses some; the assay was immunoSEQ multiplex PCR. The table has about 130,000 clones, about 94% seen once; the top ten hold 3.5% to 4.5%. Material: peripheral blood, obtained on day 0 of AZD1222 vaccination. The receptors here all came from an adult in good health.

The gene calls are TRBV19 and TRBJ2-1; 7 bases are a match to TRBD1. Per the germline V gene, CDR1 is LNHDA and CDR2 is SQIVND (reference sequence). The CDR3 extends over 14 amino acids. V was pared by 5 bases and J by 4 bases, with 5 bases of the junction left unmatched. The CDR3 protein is CASSRTGLYNEQFF. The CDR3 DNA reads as TGTGCCAGTAGTCGGACAGGACTTTACAATGAGCAGTTCTTC.

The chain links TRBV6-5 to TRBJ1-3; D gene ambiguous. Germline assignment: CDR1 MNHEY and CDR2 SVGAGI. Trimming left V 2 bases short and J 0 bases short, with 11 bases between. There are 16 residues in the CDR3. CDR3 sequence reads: CASSYGLDYSGNTIYF. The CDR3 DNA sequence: TGTGCCAGCAGTTACGGGCTCGATTACTCTGGAAACACCATATATTTT.

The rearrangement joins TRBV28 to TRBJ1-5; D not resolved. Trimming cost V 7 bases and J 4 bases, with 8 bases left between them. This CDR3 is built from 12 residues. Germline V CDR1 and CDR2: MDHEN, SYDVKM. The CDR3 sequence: CASTPENQPQHF. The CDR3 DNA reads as TGTGCCAGCACTCCAGAAAATCAGCCCCAGCATTTT.

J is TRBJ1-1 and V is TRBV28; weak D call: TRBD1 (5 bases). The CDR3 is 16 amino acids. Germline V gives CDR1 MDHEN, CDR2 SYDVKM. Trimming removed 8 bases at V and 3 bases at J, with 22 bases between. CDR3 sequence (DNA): TGTGCCAGCCAACTCCAGGGCAGTTCGTCCTACACTGAAGCTTTCTTT. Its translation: CASQLQGSSSYTEAFF.

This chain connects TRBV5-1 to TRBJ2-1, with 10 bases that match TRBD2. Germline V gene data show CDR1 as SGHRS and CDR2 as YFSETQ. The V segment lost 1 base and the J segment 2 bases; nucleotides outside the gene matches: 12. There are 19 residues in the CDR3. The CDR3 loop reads CASSLIRTSGKLAYNEQFF. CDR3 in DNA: TGCGCCAGCAGCTTGATCAGAACTAGCGGGAAATTAGCCTACAATGAGCAGTTCTTC. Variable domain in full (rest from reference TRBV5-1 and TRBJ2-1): KAGVTQTPRYLIKTRGQQVTLSCSPISGHRSVSWYQQTPGQGLQFLFEYFSETQRNKGNFPGRFSGRQFSNSRSEMNVSTLELGDSALYLCASSLIRTSGKLAYNEQFFGPGTRLTVL.

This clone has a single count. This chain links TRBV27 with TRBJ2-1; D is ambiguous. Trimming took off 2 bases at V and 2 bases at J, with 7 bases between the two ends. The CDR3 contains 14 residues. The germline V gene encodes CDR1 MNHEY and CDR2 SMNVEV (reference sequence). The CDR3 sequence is CASSLRRTYNEQFF. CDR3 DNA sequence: TGTGCCAGCAGTTTAAGACGCACCTACAATGAGCAGTTCTTC.

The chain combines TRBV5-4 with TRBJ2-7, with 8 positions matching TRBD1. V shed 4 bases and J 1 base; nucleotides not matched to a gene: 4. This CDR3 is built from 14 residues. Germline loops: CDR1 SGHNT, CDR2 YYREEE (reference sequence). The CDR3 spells CASSQGAASYEQYF. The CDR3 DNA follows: TGTGCCAGCAGCCAGGGGGCAGCGTCCTACGAGCAGTACTTC.

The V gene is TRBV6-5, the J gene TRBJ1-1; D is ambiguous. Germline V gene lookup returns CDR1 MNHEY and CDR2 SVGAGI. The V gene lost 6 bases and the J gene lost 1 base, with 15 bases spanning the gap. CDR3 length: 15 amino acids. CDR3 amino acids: CASRGRFSSNTEAFF. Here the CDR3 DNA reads TGTGCCAGCAGGGGGAGATTTTCCTCGAACACTGAAGCTTTCTTT.

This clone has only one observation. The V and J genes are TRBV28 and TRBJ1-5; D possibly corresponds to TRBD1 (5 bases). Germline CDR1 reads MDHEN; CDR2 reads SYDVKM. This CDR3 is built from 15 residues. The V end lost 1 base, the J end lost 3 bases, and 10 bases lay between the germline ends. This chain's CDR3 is CASSLSSGPNQPQHF. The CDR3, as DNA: TGTGCCAGCAGTTTATCTTCAGGGCCCAATCAGCCCCAGCATTTT.

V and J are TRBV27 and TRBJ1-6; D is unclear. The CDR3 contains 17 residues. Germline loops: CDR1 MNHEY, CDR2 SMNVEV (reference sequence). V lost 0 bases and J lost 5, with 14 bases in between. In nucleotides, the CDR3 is TGTGCCAGCAGTTTATCGTTTGGTTCGTTAAATAATTCACCCCTCCACTTT. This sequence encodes CASSLSFGSLNNSPLHF.

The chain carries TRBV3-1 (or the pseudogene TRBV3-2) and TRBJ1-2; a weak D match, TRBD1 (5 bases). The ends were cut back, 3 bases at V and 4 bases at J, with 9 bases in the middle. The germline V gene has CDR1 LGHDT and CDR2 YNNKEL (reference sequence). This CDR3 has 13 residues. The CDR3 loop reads CASSQGRTYGYTF. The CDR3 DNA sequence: TGTGCCAGCAGCCAGGGACGGACCTATGGCTACACCTTC.

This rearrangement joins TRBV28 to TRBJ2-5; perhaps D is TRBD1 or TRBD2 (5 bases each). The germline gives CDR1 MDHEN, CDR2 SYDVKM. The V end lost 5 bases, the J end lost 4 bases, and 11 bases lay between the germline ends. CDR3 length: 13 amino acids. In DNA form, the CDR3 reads TGTGCCAGCAGTGGGGGACCGCGAGAGACCCAGTACTTC. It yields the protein CASSGGPRETQYF.

The CDR3 sequence: CAISENLDNEQFF. The CDR3 nucleotides read TGTGCCATCAGCGAGAACCTTGACAATGAGCAGTTCTTC. The rearrangement links TRBV10-3 to TRBJ2-1; no clear D gene. The CDR3 consists of 13 residues. V dropped 6 bases and J dropped 5 bases, with 11 bases sitting between them. The germline V gene has CDR1 ENHRY and CDR2 SYGVKD.

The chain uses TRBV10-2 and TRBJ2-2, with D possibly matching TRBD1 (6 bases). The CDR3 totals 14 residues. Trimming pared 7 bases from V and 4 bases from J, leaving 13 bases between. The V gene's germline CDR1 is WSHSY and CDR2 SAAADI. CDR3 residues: CASKQGISTGELFF. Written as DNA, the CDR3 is TGCGCCAGCAAACAGGGAATCAGCACCGGGGAGCTGTTTTTT.

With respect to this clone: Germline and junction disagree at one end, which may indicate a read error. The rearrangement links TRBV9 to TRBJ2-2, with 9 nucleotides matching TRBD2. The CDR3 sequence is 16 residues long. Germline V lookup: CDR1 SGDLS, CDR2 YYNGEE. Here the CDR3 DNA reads TGTCCCAGCAGCCATTCTCGCGGGAGGGGGGCCGGGGAGCTGTTTTTT. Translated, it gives CPSSHSRGRGAGELFF.

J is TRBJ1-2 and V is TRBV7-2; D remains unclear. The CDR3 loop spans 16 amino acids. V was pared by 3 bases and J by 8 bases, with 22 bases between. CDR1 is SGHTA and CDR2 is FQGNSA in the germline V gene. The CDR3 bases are TGTGCCAGCAGCTTTGGATCCACAGCAACGCGGGAGGGCTACACCTTC. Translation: CASSFGSTATREGYTF. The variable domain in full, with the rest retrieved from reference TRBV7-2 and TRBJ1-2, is GAGVSQSPSNKVTEKGKDVELRCDPISGHTALYWYRQSLGQGLEFLIYFQGNSAPDKSGLPSDRFSAERTGGSVSTLTIQRTQQEDSAVYLCASSFGSTATREGYTFGSGTRLTVV.